Listed here are 2 T cell receptor delta chains from one sample, sequenced in a study of gamma-delta chains in newborns, infants, children. TCRdb re-called the reads via CATT. The sample consists of roughly 14,000 delta-chain clones, roughly 7% of them appearing once. The specimen sequenced was blood. These TCRs come from a child who was a newborn, infant or young child, either healthy, febrile or measles-vaccinated (not recorded which).

This clone came up many times. The chain links TRDV2 to TRDJ1, with 8 bases that match TRDD3. The CDR3 spans 13 residues. In germline, CDR1 is GEAIGNYY, CDR2 EKD. The trim removed 1 base at V and 3 bases at J, leaving 0 bases unmatched. The CDR3 sequence is CACDTGGSDKLIF. The CDR3 DNA reads TGTGCCTGTGACACTGGGGGATCCGATAAACTCATCTTT.

Of note for this clone: This DNA translates differently at residue 3 from the TCRdb protein, which is that of a much larger clone; a read error is likely, and the protein shown is the DNA's own translation. The chain couples TRDV2 to TRDJ3, with TRDD3 matching 9 bases. The germline CDR1 and CDR2 sequences are GEAIGNYY and EKD. This CDR3 comprises 18 residues. CDR3 DNA sequence: TGTGCCCGTGACAAAATACTGGGGGACTCCTGGGACACCCGACAGATGTTTTTC. Amino acid sequence: CARDKILGDSWDTRQMFF.